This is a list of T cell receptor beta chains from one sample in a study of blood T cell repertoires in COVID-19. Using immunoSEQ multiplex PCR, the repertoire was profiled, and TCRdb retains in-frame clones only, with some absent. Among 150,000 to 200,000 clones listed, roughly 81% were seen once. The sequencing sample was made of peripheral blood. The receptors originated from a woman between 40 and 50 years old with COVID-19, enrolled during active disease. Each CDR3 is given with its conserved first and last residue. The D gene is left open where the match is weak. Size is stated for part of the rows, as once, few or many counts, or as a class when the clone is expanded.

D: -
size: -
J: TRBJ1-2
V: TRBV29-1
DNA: TGCAGCGTTCTGACCGAGGATTTGAACTATGGCTACACCTTC
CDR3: CSVLTEDLNYGYTF

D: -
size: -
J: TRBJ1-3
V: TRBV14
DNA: TGTGCCAGCAGCCAAGATCCAAGCTACTCTGGAAACACCATATATTTT
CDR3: CASSQDPSYSGNTIYF

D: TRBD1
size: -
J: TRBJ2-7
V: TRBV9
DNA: TGTGCCAGCAGCGCGTCGACAGGGACCCTCTACGAGCAGTACTTC
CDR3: CASSASTGTLYEQYF

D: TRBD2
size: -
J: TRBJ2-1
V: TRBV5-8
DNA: TGTGCCAGCGGCTGGGCCCTTAGCGGGGCACCCGACTATGAGCAGTTCTTC
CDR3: CASGWALSGAPDYEQFF

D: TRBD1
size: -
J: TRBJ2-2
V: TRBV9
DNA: TGTGCCAGCAGCGGTGGACAGGGGGCAGCCGGGGAGCTGTTTTTT
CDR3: CASSGGQGAAGELFF

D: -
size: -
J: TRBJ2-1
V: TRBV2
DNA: TGTGCCAGCACGATGAGGCTAGCGAGGGGAGGTGAGCAGTTCTTC
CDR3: CASTMRLARGGEQFF

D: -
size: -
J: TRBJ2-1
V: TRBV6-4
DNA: TGTGCCAGCAGTGAGAGAGGGCTAGCAGAGGGCAATGAGCAGTTCTTC
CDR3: CASSERGLAEGNEQFF

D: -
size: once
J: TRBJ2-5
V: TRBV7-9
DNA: TGTGCCAGCAGCCCCTTCTCAGGGCCCCAGGAGACCCAGTACTTC
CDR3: CASSPFSGPQETQYF

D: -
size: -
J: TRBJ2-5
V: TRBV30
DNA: TGTGCCTGGAGTCGCGGGGTTGAGACCCAGTACTTC
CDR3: CAWSRGVETQYF

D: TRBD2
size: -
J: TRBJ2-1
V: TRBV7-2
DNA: TGTGCCAGCAGCCGCGCACTAGCGGGGGGGCCTGAACCGTTCTTC
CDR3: CASSRALAGGPEPFF

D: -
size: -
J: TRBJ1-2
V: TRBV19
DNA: TGTGCCAGTAGTATAGCAGCGACAGGAAGCTATGGCTACACCTTC
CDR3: CASSIAATGSYGYTF

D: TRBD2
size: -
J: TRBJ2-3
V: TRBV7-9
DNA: TGTGCCAGCACCAAAGGACTAGGCCTAAGTACGCAGTATTTT
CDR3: CASTKGLGLSTQYF

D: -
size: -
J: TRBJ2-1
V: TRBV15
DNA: TGTGCCACCAGCAGAGATTATAGCGATGAGCAGTTCTTC
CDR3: CATSRDYSDEQFF

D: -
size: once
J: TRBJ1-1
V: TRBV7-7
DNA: TGTGCTAGCAGCTTAGAGAGGGACACTGAAGCTTTCTTT
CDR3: CASSLERDTEAFF

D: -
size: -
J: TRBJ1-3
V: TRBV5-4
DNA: TGTGCCAGCGGACAACAGGGATTTGGAAACACCATATATTTT
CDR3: CASGQQGFGNTIYF

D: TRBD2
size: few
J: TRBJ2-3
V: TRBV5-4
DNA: TGTGCCAGCAGCTTGGGTGGACTAGCCAGAGATACGCAGTATTTT
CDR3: CASSLGGLARDTQYF

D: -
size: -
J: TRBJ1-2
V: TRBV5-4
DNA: TGTGCCAGCAGCTTGGAAGGGAGGGGAACTAACTATGGCTACACCTTC
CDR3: CASSLEGRGTNYGYTF

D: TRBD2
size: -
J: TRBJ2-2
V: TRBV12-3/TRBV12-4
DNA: TGTGCCAGCAGGCCCGGGGGGTCCGGGGAGCTGTTTTTT
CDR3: CASRPGGSGELFF

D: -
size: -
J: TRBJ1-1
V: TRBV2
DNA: TGTGCCAGCAGTTCCGGGCCACAGGTATCGTCAACTTTCTTT
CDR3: CASSSGPQVSSTFF

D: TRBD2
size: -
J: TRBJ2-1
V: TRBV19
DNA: TGTGCCACCGAGAGGACTAGCGGGGATAATGAGCAGTTCTTC
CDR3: CATERTSGDNEQFF

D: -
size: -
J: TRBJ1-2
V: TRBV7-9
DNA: TGTGCCAGCGTAAAAGCAGGGGCCGCTCGGGGCTATGGCTACACCTTC
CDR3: CASVKAGAARGYGYTF

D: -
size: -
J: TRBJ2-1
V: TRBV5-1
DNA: TGCGCCAGCAGCCGTATCAATGAGCAGTTCTTC
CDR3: CASSRINEQFF

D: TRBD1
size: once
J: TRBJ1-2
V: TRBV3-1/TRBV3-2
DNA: TGTGCCAGCAGCAACTGGGACAGGATAGCCTATGGCTACACCTTC
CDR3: CASSNWDRIAYGYTF

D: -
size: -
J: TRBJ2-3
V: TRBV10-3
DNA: TGTGCCATCAAGGAGGGGGGGCCCACAGATACGCAGTATTTT
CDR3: CAIKEGGPTDTQYF

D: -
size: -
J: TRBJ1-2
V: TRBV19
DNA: TGTGCCAGTAGTACCATAACGGGGGGGGAGAACTACACCTTC
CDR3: CASSTITGGENYTF

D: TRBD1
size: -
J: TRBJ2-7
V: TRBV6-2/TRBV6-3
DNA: TGTGCCAGCAGTTACCGTCGACAGGGGGCCGCGTACGAGCAGTACTTC
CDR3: CASSYRRQGAAYEQYF

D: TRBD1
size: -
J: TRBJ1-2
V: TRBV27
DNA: TGTGCCAGCAGAGGGACAGTACTTAACTATGGCTACACCTTC
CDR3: CASRGTVLNYGYTF

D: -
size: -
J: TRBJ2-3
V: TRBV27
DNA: TGTGCCAGCAGTTTAAAAGGGGCAGTCACAGATACGCAGTATTTT
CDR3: CASSLKGAVTDTQYF

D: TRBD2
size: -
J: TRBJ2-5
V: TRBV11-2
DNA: TGTGCCAGCAGCTCATCCCGACAGTCGGGGGGGACCCAGTACTTC
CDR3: CASSSSRQSGGTQYF

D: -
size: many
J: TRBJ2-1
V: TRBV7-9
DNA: TGTGCCAGCAGCTTGGACTCTGATGAGCAGTTCTTC
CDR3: CASSLDSDEQFF

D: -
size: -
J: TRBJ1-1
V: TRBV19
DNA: TGTGCCAGTAATCCCCAGGGGCCCACTGAAGCTTTCTTT
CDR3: CASNPQGPTEAFF

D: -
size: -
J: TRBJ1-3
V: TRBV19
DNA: TGTGCCAGTAGTCCGGACACATCTGGAAACACCATATATTTT
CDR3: CASSPDTSGNTIYF

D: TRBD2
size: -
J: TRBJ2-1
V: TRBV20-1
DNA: TGCAGTGCTAGTTCTCTCACTAGCGGGAGAAACAATGAGCAGTTCTTC
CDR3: CSASSLTSGRNNEQFF

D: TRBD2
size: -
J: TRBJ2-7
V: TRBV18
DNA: TGTGCCAGCTCACCAGGAGGACTAGTGGGTGAGCAGTACTTC
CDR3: CASSPGGLVGEQYF

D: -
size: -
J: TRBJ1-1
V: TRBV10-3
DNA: TGTGCCATCAGTGCGGAGATGGGCACTGAAGCTTTCTTT
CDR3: CAISAEMGTEAFF

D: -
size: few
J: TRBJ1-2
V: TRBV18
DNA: TGTGCCAGCTCACCACCCGCAGGGAGGACAATAGGAGGTGGCTACACCTTC
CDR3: CASSPPAGRTIGGGYTF

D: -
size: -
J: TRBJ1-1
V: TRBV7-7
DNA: TGTGCTAGCAGTTCAAATCGACAGTCTGAAGCTTTCTTT
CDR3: CASSSNRQSEAFF

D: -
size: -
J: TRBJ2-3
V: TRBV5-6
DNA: TGTGCCAGCAGCTTGGTGGGACAAATCAGCAATACGCAGTATTTT
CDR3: CASSLVGQISNTQYF

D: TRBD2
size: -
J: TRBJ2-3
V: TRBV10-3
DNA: TGTGCCATCAGTGAACTAGCGGGAACAGGGTCAGATACGCAGTATTTT
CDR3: CAISELAGTGSDTQYF